The next 25 T cell receptor beta chains were all read from a single sample in a study of T cells in Graves' hyperthyroidism and ophthalmopathy. TCR beta CDR3 regions were amplified from RNA transcripts. TCR CDR3 underwent first-round RT-PCR with the HTBI primer set. One entry per CDR3 protein, called by TCRdb with MiXCR from the multiplex PCR reads. Of around 300,000 distinct CDR3 sequences detected, approximately 20% appear once; the ten largest clones hold under 65%. Input material: blood. Every receptor here comes from a man in his thirties or forties with Graves' ophthalmopathy.

This clonotype was counted between two and nine times. The rearrangement uses TRBV19 and TRBJ2-1, with 10 positions matching TRBD2. V dropped 4 bases and J dropped 1; count of bases not matched to a gene: 7. This CDR3 is built from 17 residues. The germline V gene has CDR1 LNHDA and CDR2 SQIVND (reference sequence). CDR3 DNA: TGTGCCAGTAGTAGTGCTAGCGGGAGTGTTTCCTACAATGAGCAGTTCTTC. Amino acid sequence: CASSSASGSVSYNEQFF. Drawing the rest from reference TRBV19 and TRBJ2-1, the complete variable domain is DGGITQSPKYLFRKEGQNVTLSCEQNLNHDAMYWYRQDPGQGLRLIYYSQIVNDFQKGDIAEGYSVSREKKESFPLTVTSAQKNPTAFYLCASSSASGSVSYNEQFFGPGTRLTVL.

This clonotype was counted at least ten times. This chain joins TRBV11-2 and TRBJ2-2, with 10 positions matching TRBD2. This CDR3 region has 16 residues. V lost 6 bases to trimming and J lost 5 bases; unmatched junction nucleotides: 9. The V gene's germline CDR1 is SGHAT and CDR2 FQNNGV. The CDR3 bases are TGTGCCAGCAGGACCCTAGCGGGAGCGGGGACCGGGGAGCTGTTTTTT. This gives the protein CASRTLAGAGTGELFF. The variable domain in full, completed from reference TRBV11-2 and TRBJ2-2, reads EAGVAQSPRYKIIEKRQSVAFWCNPISGHATLYWYQQILGQGPKLLIQFQNNGVVDDSQLPKDRFSAERLKGVDSTLKIQPAKLEDSAVYLCASRTLAGAGTGELFFGEGSRLTVL.

At least ten counts were recorded for this clonotype. The J gene is TRBJ2-2, the V gene TRBV28; D may be TRBD1 (5 bases). The CDR3 is 14 residues long. Trimming cost V 5 bases and J 4 bases, with 11 bases left between them. Germline CDR1 and CDR2: MDHEN and SYDVKM. CDR3 DNA: TGTGCCAGCAGTAGGTCAGGGTCCACCGGGGAGCTGTTTTTT. Its protein is CASSRSGSTGELFF.

The J gene is TRBJ1-2, the V gene TRBV11-3, with 7 bases lining up with TRBD1. V trimming: 5 bases; J trimming: 7 bases; junction bases outside the gene matches: 13. This CDR3 region has 15 residues. Per germline, CDR1 SGHNT and CDR2 YENEEA. The CDR3 reads CASSGRQGDPFGYTF. The CDR3 nucleotides read TGTGCCAGCAGCGGTAGACAGGGTGATCCTTTTGGCTACACCTTC.

This clonotype was found many times. The chain employs TRBV11-2 and TRBJ2-5; 8 bases match TRBD2. After removal of 5 bases from V and 5 bases from J, the junction contained 16 bases not matched to a gene. The germline V gene has CDR1 SGHAT and CDR2 FQNNGV. The CDR3 covers 17 residues. The CDR3 DNA reads as TGTGCCAGCAGCCCAGACCTACCGGGACTAGGGAAGGAGACCCAGTACTTC. As protein: CASSPDLPGLGKETQYF. The whole variable domain, remainder taken from reference TRBV11-2 and TRBJ2-5, is EAGVAQSPRYKIIEKRQSVAFWCNPISGHATLYWYQQILGQGPKLLIQFQNNGVVDDSQLPKDRFSAERLKGVDSTLKIQPAKLEDSAVYLCASSPDLPGLGKETQYFGPGTRLLVL.

This clonotype was observed at least ten times. The chain is built from TRBV18 and TRBJ1-1; D is uncertain. Germline lookup yields CDR1 KGHSH and CDR2 LQKENI. V was pared by 5 bases and J by 7 bases, with 14 bases between. CDR3 length equals 13 residues. The CDR3, as DNA: TGTGCCAGCTCAGGGAACCGGGCGCTTGAAGCTTTCTTT. Its protein is CASSGNRALEAFF.

This clonotype was recorded a few times. The chain recombines TRBV19 with TRBJ2-1; D gene ambiguous. V was shortened by 3 bases and J by 3 bases, with 12 bases between the two germline ends. Germline CDR1 LNHDA, CDR2 SQIVND (reference sequence). The length of the CDR3 is 15 residues. This chain's CDR3 is CASSIEALRYNEQFF. The CDR3 DNA reads as TGTGCCAGTAGTATTGAGGCCTTGCGCTACAATGAGCAGTTCTTC.

The rearrangement joins TRBV20-1 to TRBJ1-3; D is undetermined. CDR3 size: 14 residues. CDR1 is DFQATT and CDR2 is SNEGSKA in the germline V gene (reference sequence). Trimming removed 5 bases from V and 1 base from J, with 12 bases in between. This CDR3 reads CSALRVLSGNTIYF. CDR3 DNA sequence: TGCAGTGCTCTGAGGGTGCTGTCTGGAAACACCATATATTTT.

The V and J genes are TRBV7-6 and TRBJ2-7; no clear D gene. The length of the CDR3 is 13 residues. The V gene's germline CDR1 is SGHVS and CDR2 FNYEAQ. V was clipped by 2 bases and J by 3 bases, with 8 bases between them. The CDR3 DNA follows: TGTGCCAGCAGCTTATCGACCCTCTACGAGCAGTACTTC. Protein: CASSLSTLYEQYF.

This clonotype was recorded a few times. The genes are TRBV29-1 and TRBJ2-7, with 11 bases aligning to TRBD2. V trimming: 7 bases; J trimming: 0 bases; junction bases outside the gene matches: 5. The CDR3 spans 14 residues. CDR1 SQVTM and CDR2 ANQGSEA come from the germline V gene. The CDR3, as DNA: TGCAGCGCCCGACTAGCGGGGAGCTCCTACGAGCAGTACTTC. It codes for CSARLAGSSYEQYF.

Many counts were recorded for this clonotype. The J gene is TRBJ1-1, the V gene TRBV3-1; a weak D match, TRBD1 (5 bases). Germline V gene lookup returns CDR1 LGHDT and CDR2 YNNKEL (reference sequence). Trimming took off 6 bases at V and 1 base at J, with 15 bases between the two ends. This CDR3 comprises 15 residues. The CDR3 here is CASRTGTGGNTEAFF. In DNA, the CDR3 is TGTGCCAGCAGGACCGGGACCGGGGGGAACACTGAAGCTTTCTTT.

This chain links TRBV3-1 with TRBJ2-3, with D hard to call. V gave up 5 bases and J gave up 10 bases, with 13 bases separating them. This CDR3 region has 12 residues. Germline lookup yields CDR1 LGHDT and CDR2 YNNKEL (reference sequence). The CDR3 loop reads CASSSSVDAQYF. In DNA, the CDR3 is TGTGCCAGCAGCTCCAGCGTGGATGCGCAGTATTTT.

In its sample, this clonotype was seen a few times. This rearrangement joins TRBV28 to TRBJ1-4; D gene ambiguous. Trimming shortened V by 7 bases and J by 3 bases, and 6 bases separated the two germline ends. Germline lookup yields CDR1 MDHEN and CDR2 SYDVKM. This CDR3 contains 12 residues. The CDR3 DNA sequence: TGTGCCAGCACAGGTGCTAATGAAAAACTGTTTTTT. Residues: CASTGANEKLFF.

The chain is built from TRBV6-5 and TRBJ2-2; TRBD1 agrees at 8 bases. This CDR3 is built from 12 residues. Per germline, CDR1 MNHEY and CDR2 SVGAGI. The V and J ends lost 11 bases and 1 base, in that order; junction bases with no gene match: 0. The CDR3 region has the DNA TGTGCCGGGACAGGGAACACCGGGGAGCTGTTTTTT. Protein sequence: CAGTGNTGELFF.

As concerns this clonotype: One base away lies a much larger clone, so this may be a sequencing read error. The V gene is TRBV2, the J gene TRBJ2-2; TRBD2 matches at 9 bases. The V segment lost 3 bases and the J segment 6 bases; nucleotides outside the gene matches: 5. Germline CDR1 is SNHLY and CDR2 is FYNNEI. This CDR3 has 15 amino acids. The CDR3 reads CASSDMLAGSGELFF. The CDR3 nucleotides are TGTGCCAGCAGTGATATGCTAGCGGGATCCGGGGAGCTGTTTTTT.

Many counts were recorded for this clonotype. V is TRBV3-1 and J is TRBJ1-6; D call uncertain. The CDR3 totals 15 residues. V gave up 2 bases and J gave up 9 bases, with 14 bases separating them. Per germline, CDR1 LGHDT and CDR2 YNNKEL (reference sequence). For the CDR3, the DNA is TGTGCCAGCAGCCAATATCGGCAGGCCGGTTCACCCCTCCACTTT. Translated, it gives CASSQYRQAGSPLHF.

This clonotype has more than one count but fewer than ten. V usage is TRBV9 and J usage is TRBJ2-1; maybe TRBD1 (6 bases). Trimming removed 4 bases at V and 5 bases at J, with 16 bases between. Germline loops: CDR1 SGDLS, CDR2 YYNGEE. This CDR3 region has 15 residues. The CDR3 DNA is TGTGCCAGCAGCCCCCACAGGTCAGGGGACAATGAGCAGTTCTTC. Translating gives CASSPHRSGDNEQFF.

This clonotype was recorded many times. The genes are TRBV11-2 and TRBJ2-7; tentative D call: TRBD1 (6 bases). Germline CDR1 and CDR2: SGHAT and FQNNGV. The V end was cut by 1 base, the J end by 7 bases, with 14 bases between. The CDR3 is made up of 14 amino acids. The CDR3, as DNA: TGTGCCAGCAGCTTAGGTAACAGGGCCGGTGAGCAGTACTTC. Its protein product is CASSLGNRAGEQYF.

The table lists this clonotype with many counts. The V and J genes are TRBV5-5 and TRBJ1-1; 9 bases agree with TRBD1. There are 15 residues in the CDR3. Losses at the gene ends were 3 bases for V and 1 base for J; bases not matched to a gene: 4. Germline V lookup: CDR1 SGHKS, CDR2 YYEKEE (reference sequence). CDR3 DNA: TGTGCCAGCAGCTCACAGGGGGCACGGAACACTGAAGCTTTCTTT. Protein sequence: CASSSQGARNTEAFF.

This clonotype has only a few counts. The CDR3 sequence is CSARLSTKADTQYF. CDR3 sequence (DNA): TGCAGTGCTAGGCTATCAACGAAGGCAGATACGCAGTATTTT. The chain has TRBV20-1 and TRBJ2-3, with D hard to call. V lost 3 bases, J lost 4 bases, and 14 bases lay in between. This CDR3 is built from 14 residues. Germline loops: CDR1 DFQATT, CDR2 SNEGSKA (reference sequence).

This clonotype showed up just a few times. V is TRBV2 and J is TRBJ1-5; D unresolved. Germline lookup yields CDR1 SNHLY and CDR2 FYNNEI. CDR3 length equals 14 residues. Trimming cost V 7 bases and J 3 bases, with 13 bases left between them. In nucleotides, the CDR3 is TGTGCCAGCAAGCAAGACTTCGCCAATCAGCCCCAGCATTTT. The encoded protein is CASKQDFANQPQHF. Supplemented by reference TRBV2 and TRBJ1-5, the full variable domain reads EPEVTQTPSHQVTQMGQEVILRCVPISNHLYFYWYRQILGQKVEFLVSFYNNEISEKSEIFDDQFSVERPDGSNFTLKIRSTKLEDSAMYFCASKQDFANQPQHFGDGTRLSIL.

This clonotype was recorded at least ten times. The chain has TRBV28 and TRBJ1-1, with a weak D call TRBD1 (6 bases). The CDR3 is 16 amino acids. Germline values: CDR1 MDHEN, CDR2 SYDVKM. Trimming shortened V by 3 bases and J by 1 base, and 15 bases separated the two germline ends. CDR3 loop: CASSLNFGGGNTEAFF. The CDR3 nucleotides read TGTGCCAGCAGTTTGAACTTCGGGGGCGGGAACACTGAAGCTTTCTTT.

The chain links TRBV28 to TRBJ1-5; D is perhaps TRBD1 (5 bases). Per germline, CDR1 MDHEN and CDR2 SYDVKM. The CDR3 runs to 16 residues. V lost 8 bases to trimming and J lost 3 bases, with 20 bases between them. CDR3 in amino acids: CASGALGREDNQPQHF. The CDR3 nucleotides are TGTGCCAGCGGGGCCTTGGGTCGGGAAGACAATCAGCCCCAGCATTTT.

Concerning this clonotype itself: An end of the junction differs from the germline gene, which may be a read error. The V and J genes are TRBV4-1 and TRBJ2-7; D might be TRBD1 (5 bases). Germline CDR1 reads MGHRA; CDR2 reads YSYEKL. The CDR3 loop spans 15 amino acids. The chain's CDR3 is CASSQDWGRVDEQYF. In DNA, the CDR3 is TGTGCCAGCAGCCAAGATTGGGGCAGGGTGGATGAGCAGTACTTC.

This sequence joins TRBV20-1 and TRBJ2-4, with 8 positions matching TRBD1. CDR1 and CDR2 from the germline V gene are DFQATT and SNEGSKA (reference sequence). Trimming at V came to 6 bases and at J to 3 bases, leaving 10 bases not matched to a gene. This CDR3 spans 15 amino acids. DNA for the CDR3: TGCAGTGCCTCGGACAGGGAATTGGGCAAAAACATTCAGTACTTC. Its protein is CSASDRELGKNIQYF.